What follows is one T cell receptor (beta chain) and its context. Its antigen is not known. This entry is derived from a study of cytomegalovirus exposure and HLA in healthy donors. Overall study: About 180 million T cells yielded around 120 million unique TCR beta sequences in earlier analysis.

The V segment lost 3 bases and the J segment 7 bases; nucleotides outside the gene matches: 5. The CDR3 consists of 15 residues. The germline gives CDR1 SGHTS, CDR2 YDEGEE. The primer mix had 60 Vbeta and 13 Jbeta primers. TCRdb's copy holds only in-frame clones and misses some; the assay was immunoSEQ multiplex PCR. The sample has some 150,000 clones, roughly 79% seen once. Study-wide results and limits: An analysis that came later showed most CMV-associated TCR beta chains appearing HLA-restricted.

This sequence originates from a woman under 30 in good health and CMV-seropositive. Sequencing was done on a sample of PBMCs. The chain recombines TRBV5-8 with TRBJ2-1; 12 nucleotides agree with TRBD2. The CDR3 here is CASSSTSGGGNEQFF. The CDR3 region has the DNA TGTGCCAGCAGCTCGACTAGCGGGGGTGGGAATGAGCAGTTCTTC.